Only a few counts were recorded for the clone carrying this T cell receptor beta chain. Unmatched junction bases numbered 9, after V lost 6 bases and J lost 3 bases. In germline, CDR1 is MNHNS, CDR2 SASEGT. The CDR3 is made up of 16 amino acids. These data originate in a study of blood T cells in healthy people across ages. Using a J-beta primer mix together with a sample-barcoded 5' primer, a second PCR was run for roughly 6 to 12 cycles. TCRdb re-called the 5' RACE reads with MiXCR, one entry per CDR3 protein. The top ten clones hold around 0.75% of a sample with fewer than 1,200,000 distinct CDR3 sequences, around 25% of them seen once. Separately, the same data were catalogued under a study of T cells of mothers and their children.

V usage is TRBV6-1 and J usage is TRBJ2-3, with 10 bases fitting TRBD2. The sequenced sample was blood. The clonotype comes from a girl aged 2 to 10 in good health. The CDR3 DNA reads TGTGCCAGCAGCCCCACAGCGGGAGGGCCGACAGATACGCAGTATTTT. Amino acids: CASSPTAGGPTDTQYF.